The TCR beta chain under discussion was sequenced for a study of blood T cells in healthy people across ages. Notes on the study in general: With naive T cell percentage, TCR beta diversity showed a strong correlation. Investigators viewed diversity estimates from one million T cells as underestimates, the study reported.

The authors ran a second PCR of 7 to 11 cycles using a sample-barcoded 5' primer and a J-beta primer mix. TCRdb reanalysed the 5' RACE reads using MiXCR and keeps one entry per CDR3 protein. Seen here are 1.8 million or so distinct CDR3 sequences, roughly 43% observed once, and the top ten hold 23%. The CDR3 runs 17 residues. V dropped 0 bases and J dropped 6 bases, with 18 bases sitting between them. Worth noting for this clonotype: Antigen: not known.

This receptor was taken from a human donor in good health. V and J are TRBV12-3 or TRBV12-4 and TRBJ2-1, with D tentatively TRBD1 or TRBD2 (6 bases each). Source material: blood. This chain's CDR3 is CASSLAYLRGPGNEQFF. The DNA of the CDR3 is TGTGCCAGCAGTTTAGCTTATCTTCGGGGGCCGGGCAATGAGCAGTTCTTC.